Shown below are 32 T cell receptor beta chains from a single sample sequenced in a study of PD-L1 blockade in urothelial cancer. Only in-frame clones appear in the TCRdb table, and some are missing; sequencing was by immunoSEQ multiplex PCR. The sample has 55,000 to 75,000 clones, roughly four fifths seen once. The time point was: pretreatment peripheral blood. Sequencing used PBMCs, obtained around atezolizumab (anti-PD-L1) treatment. The origin of the receptors is a man in his 70s with urothelial cancer.

The chain carries TRBV21-1 and TRBJ2-7; TRBD2 is the table's D call and was not checked against the DNA. TRBV21-1 is a pseudogene locus. The CDR3 contains 17 residues. CDR3 sequence: CASSNPSLDRYSYEQYF. CDR3 coding DNA: TGTGCCAGCAGCAACCCTTCACTAGACCGTTACTCCTACGAGCAGTACTTC.

The chain couples TRBV27 to TRBJ2-1; tentatively, D is TRBD2 (6 bases). Looked up from germline, CDR1 is MNHEY and CDR2 is SMNVEV (reference sequence). Trimming removed 3 bases at V and 8 bases at J, with 17 bases between. The CDR3 contains 15 residues. This CDR3 is CASSFGASGVDEQFF. The CDR3 bases are TGTGCCAGCAGTTTCGGGGCCTCGGGGGTGGATGAGCAGTTCTTC.

The chain recombines TRBV15 with TRBJ2-7, with TRBD1 identical over 7 bases. Germline-derived CDR1 and CDR2 are LNHNV and YYDKDF (reference sequence). With V trimmed by 4 bases and J by 6 bases, 9 bases remained unmatched. The CDR3 has 14 residues. CDR3 DNA: TGTGCCACCAGCAAGGGGGCCATCCCTGGCGAGCAGTACTTC. This codes for CATSKGAIPGEQYF.

The chain links TRBV6-5 to TRBJ1-1; 7 bases match TRBD1. V lost 2 bases, J lost 5 bases, and 5 bases stayed unmatched. The CDR3 has 14 amino acids. CDR1 is MNHEY, CDR2 SVGAGI, per germline. The CDR3 here is CASSYARGDTEAFF. Here the CDR3 DNA reads TGTGCCAGCAGTTACGCCAGGGGGGATACTGAAGCTTTCTTT.

The V gene is TRBV27, the J gene TRBJ2-2; the D is unclear. CDR1 MNHEY and CDR2 SMNVEV come from the germline V gene (reference sequence). Between the trimmed V and J ends, which lost 3 bases and 10 bases, there was a span of 9 bases. The CDR3 extends over 12 amino acids. CDR3 protein: CASSLRPPELFF. Written as DNA, the CDR3 is TGTGCCAGCAGTTTGAGGCCCCCGGAGCTGTTTTTT.

This chain links TRBV15 with TRBJ2-7, with D perhaps matching TRBD1 (5 bases). The CDR3 length is 14 residues. The V gene lost 0 bases and the J gene lost 3 bases, with 9 bases spanning the gap. Germline V gives CDR1 LNHNV, CDR2 YYDKDF (reference sequence). CDR3 in DNA: TGTGCCACCAGCAGAGAAAGGGGTATCTACGAGCAGTACTTC. Translation gives CATSRERGIYEQYF. Using reference TRBV15 and TRBJ2-7 for the parts outside the CDR3, the full variable domain is DAMVIQNPRYQVTQFGKPVTLSCSQTLNHNVMYWYQQKSSQAPKLLFHYYDKDFNNEADTPDNFQSRRPNTSFCFLDIRSPGLGDTAMYLCATSRERGIYEQYFGPGTRLTVT.

V and J are TRBV7-7 and TRBJ2-3; a possible D gene is TRBD1 (5 bases). V lost 5 bases to trimming and J lost 1 base, with 13 bases between them. The V gene's germline CDR1 is SSHAT and CDR2 FNYEAQ (reference sequence). This CDR3 contains 15 residues. CDR3 loop: CASSAGHPRTDTQYF. CDR3 nucleotides: TGTGCCAGCAGCGCAGGACATCCCCGCACAGATACGCAGTATTTT.

The gene calls are TRBV11-2 and TRBJ1-4, with a possible D match to TRBD1 (6 bases). There are 14 residues in the CDR3. V was shortened by 11 bases and J by 1 base, with 14 bases between the two germline ends. CDR1 is SGHAT, CDR2 FQNNGV, per germline. In DNA form, the CDR3 reads TGTGCCTCGGCCCCCAGGGGAACTAATGAAAAACTGTTTTTT. It specifies CASAPRGTNEKLFF.

Only a few counts were recorded for this clone. J is TRBJ1-5 and V is TRBV11-2, with 7 bases that match TRBD1. In germline, CDR1 is SGHAT, CDR2 FQNNGV. This CDR3 region has 16 residues. With 5 bases clipped from V and 2 bases from J, the junction kept 9 bases outside the gene matches. DNA for the CDR3: TGTGCCAGCAGCCCGCGGGCAGGGGGAGGCAATCAGCCCCAGCATTTT. Residues: CASSPRAGGGNQPQHF.

The genes are TRBV28 and TRBJ2-1; D remains ambiguous. The V end lost 5 bases, the J end lost 1 base, and 12 bases lay between the germline ends. Germline assignment: CDR1 MDHEN and CDR2 SYDVKM. This CDR3 is 15 amino acids long. CDR3 coding DNA: TGTGCCAGCAGTCCCGGCGAGGTGTCCTACAATGAGCAGTTCTTC. Translating gives CASSPGEVSYNEQFF. The whole variable domain, filled in from reference TRBV28 and TRBJ2-1, reads DVKVTQSSRYLVKRTGEKVFLECVQDMDHENMFWYRQDPGLGLRLIYFSYDVKMKEKGDIPEGYSVSREKKERFSLILESASTNQTSMYLCASSPGEVSYNEQFFGPGTRLTVL.

This clone was seen once. The chain recombines TRBV9 with TRBJ2-1, with TRBD2 matching over 11 bases. The CDR3 is 16 amino acids. Germline CDR1 is SGDLS and CDR2 is YYNGEE. Unmatched junction bases numbered 11, after V lost 4 bases and J lost 8 bases. The CDR3 DNA is TGTGCCAGCAGCCCTATAGCGGGAGGGCCGGTTTATGAGCAGTTCTTC. It encodes CASSPIAGGPVYEQFF.

The chain uses TRBV5-1 and TRBJ1-1, with 8 bases fitting TRBD1. The CDR3 is 14 amino acids. J lost 2 bases, V lost 3 bases, and 3 bases had no gene match. Per germline, CDR1 SGHRS and CDR2 YFSETQ. CDR3 protein: CASSSDRANTEAFF. The DNA of the CDR3 is TGCGCCAGCAGCTCGGACAGGGCCAACACTGAAGCTTTCTTT.

The V and J genes are TRBV7-6 and TRBJ2-5; TRBD1 might be the D (5 bases). Germline V gene lookup returns CDR1 SGHVS and CDR2 FNYEAQ. The V end was cut by 2 bases, the J end by 5 bases, with 12 bases between. The CDR3 runs to 14 residues. The CDR3 nucleotides are TGTGCCAGCAGCTTATTGGGGCGTGGGGAGACCCAGTACTTC. It is translated as CASSLLGRGETQYF.

This rearrangement joins TRBV11-3 to TRBJ2-2; no clear D gene. The germline gives CDR1 SGHNT, CDR2 YENEEA. This CDR3 is 13 amino acids long. The V end was cut by 0 bases, the J end by 5 bases, with 4 bases between. CDR3 sequence (DNA): TGTGCCAGCAGCTTAGATTCGACCGGGGAGCTGTTTTTT. The encoded protein is CASSLDSTGELFF.

The V gene is TRBV6-5, the J gene TRBJ2-7; 10 nucleotides align to TRBD2. The junction had 3 bases not matched to a gene; V was cut back by 4 bases and J by 0 bases. Looked up from germline, CDR1 is MNHEY and CDR2 is SVGAGI. This CDR3 contains 15 residues. CDR3 residues: CASSSSGSYSYEQYF. CDR3 nucleotides: TGTGCCAGCAGTTCTAGCGGGAGCTACTCCTACGAGCAGTACTTC.

J is TRBJ2-7 and V is TRBV20-1; D is undetermined. The CDR3 has 11 residues. The germline gives CDR1 DFQATT, CDR2 SNEGSKA (reference sequence). V was shortened by 5 bases and J by 3 bases, with 8 bases between the two germline ends. Here the CDR3 DNA reads TGCAGTGCTCGACGGGTCTACGAGCAGTACTTC. Its protein product is CSARRVYEQYF.

This sequence joins TRBV27 and TRBJ1-1; 8 bases agree with TRBD1. This CDR3 has 14 residues. Germline-derived CDR1 and CDR2 are MNHEY and SMNVEV (reference sequence). The V and J ends lost 5 bases and 1 base, in that order; junction bases with no gene match: 3. The chain's CDR3 is CASSPDRENTEAFF. In DNA, the CDR3 is TGTGCCAGCAGTCCGGACAGGGAGAACACTGAAGCTTTCTTT.

The rearrangement links TRBV4-3 to TRBJ1-4; D is possibly TRBD1 (6 bases). The CDR3 is made up of 16 amino acids. Germline V lookup: CDR1 LGHNA, CDR2 YSLEER. The ends were cut back, 0 bases at V and 8 bases at J, with 16 bases in the middle. The CDR3 bases are TGCGCCAGCAGCCAAGATCCCTCCACGCAGGGGGAAAAACTGTTTTTT. As protein: CASSQDPSTQGEKLFF.

This chain links TRBV11-3 with TRBJ2-1, with TRBD2 identical over 16 bases. The junction had 10 bases not matched to a gene; V was cut back by 5 bases and J by 0 bases. This CDR3 is built from 20 residues. Per germline, CDR1 SGHNT and CDR2 YENEEA. The CDR3 protein is CASSPKKGLAGGSSYNEQFF. The CDR3 nucleotides read TGTGCCAGCAGCCCAAAAAAGGGACTAGCGGGAGGGAGCTCCTACAATGAGCAGTTCTTC.

This sequence joins TRBV6-1 and TRBJ1-1; 8 nucleotides agree with TRBD1. Germline V gene lookup returns CDR1 MNHNS and CDR2 SASEGT. The CDR3 contains 14 residues. Trimming took 7 bases from V and 3 from J; bases not matched to a gene: 7. This CDR3 is CASTPGQEYTEAFF. CDR3 in DNA: TGTGCCAGCACTCCGGGACAGGAGTACACTGAAGCTTTCTTT.

The rearrangement joins TRBV5-1 to TRBJ2-3; no clear D gene. V shed 2 bases and J shed 5 bases, with 9 bases lying between them. From germline, CDR1 is SGHRS and CDR2 YFSETQ. This CDR3 spans 13 amino acids. CDR3: CASSFGVIDTQYF. CDR3 nucleotide sequence: TGCGCCAGCAGCTTTGGAGTGATAGATACGCAGTATTTT.

The gene calls are TRBV5-1 and TRBJ2-1, with D perhaps matching TRBD2 (5 bases). V gave up 1 base and J gave up 9 bases, with 14 bases separating them. CDR1 and CDR2 (germline): SGHRS, YFSETQ. The CDR3 extends over 14 amino acids. Here the CDR3 DNA reads TGCGCCAGCAGCTTGTACGGGAAAGGGAGTGAGCAGTTCTTC. Translated, it gives CASSLYGKGSEQFF.

This chain connects TRBV5-4 to TRBJ2-7, with a possible D match to TRBD2 (6 bases). With 0 bases removed from V and 3 bases from J, the gap between germline ends came to 19 bases. The CDR3 extends over 17 amino acids. Germline V lookup: CDR1 SGHNT, CDR2 YYREEE (reference sequence). CDR3 coding DNA: TGTGCCAGCAGCTTGGGGGCGGGAAGATTTAAAGGCTACGAGCAGTACTTC. This encodes CASSLGAGRFKGYEQYF. Supplemented by reference TRBV5-4 and TRBJ2-7, the full variable domain reads ETGVTQSPTHLIKTRGQQVTLRCSSQSGHNTVSWYQQALGQGPQFIFQYYREEENGRGNFPPRFSGLQFPNYSSELNVNALELDDSALYLCASSLGAGRFKGYEQYFGPGTRLTVT.

The genes are TRBV19 and TRBJ2-4; tentative D call: TRBD2 (5 bases). The germline V and J ends were trimmed by 5 bases and 8 bases, with 16 bases remaining between them. The CDR3 extends over 14 amino acids. Per the germline V gene, CDR1 is LNHDA and CDR2 is SQIVND (reference sequence). The CDR3 here is CASSFLGVGDIQYF. In DNA, the CDR3 is TGTGCCAGTAGTTTCCTCGGGGTTGGAGACATTCAGTACTTC.

The rearrangement uses TRBV25-1 and TRBJ2-1, with TRBD2 as a possible D gene (6 bases). Trimming removed 4 bases at V and 4 bases at J, with 14 bases between. This CDR3 has 15 residues. Germline V CDR1 and CDR2: MGHDK, SYGVNS. DNA of the CDR3: TGTGCCAGCAGTGGCCGGGCTAGCGCTTACAATGAGCAGTTCTTC. As protein: CASSGRASAYNEQFF. Full variable domain (missing parts from reference TRBV25-1 and TRBJ2-1): EADIYQTPRYLVIGTGKKITLECSQTMGHDKMYWYQQDPGMELHLIHYSYGVNSTEKGDLSSESTVSRIRTEHFPLTLESARPSHTSQYLCASSGRASAYNEQFFGPGTRLTVL.

This chain connects TRBV11-1 to TRBJ2-7; 9 bases agree with TRBD2. CDR3 length: 16 residues. V shed 2 bases and J 4 bases; nucleotides not matched to a gene: 9. CDR1 is SGHAT, CDR2 FQDESV, per germline (reference sequence). In DNA, the CDR3 is TGTGCCAGCAGCTTACTAGCGGGAACTGCATTATACGAGCAGTACTTC. Translation: CASSLLAGTALYEQYF.

The rearrangement uses TRBV19 and TRBJ1-2; 12 positions match TRBD1. This CDR3 is built from 16 residues. The germline gives CDR1 LNHDA, CDR2 SQIVND (reference sequence). The V and J ends lost 10 bases and 4 bases, in that order; junction bases with no gene match: 13. In nucleotides, the CDR3 is TGTGCCACACAGCGGGACAGGGGGCGTTTCGGCTATGGCTACACCTTC. Protein: CATQRDRGRFGYGYTF. Full variable domain (outside the CDR3, taken from reference TRBV19 and TRBJ1-2): DGGITQSPKYLFRKEGQNVTLSCEQNLNHDAMYWYRQDPGQGLRLIYYSQIVNDFQKGDIAEGYSVSREKKESFPLTVTSAQKNPTAFYLCATQRDRGRFGYGYTFGSGTRLTVV.

The J gene is TRBJ2-3, the V gene TRBV6-4, with D uncertain. CDR3 length: 13 residues. V was cut by 8 bases and J by 9 bases, with 18 bases left in between. CDR1 and CDR2 (germline): MRHNA, SNTAGT. This chain's CDR3 is CASGNPPAETQYF. The DNA of the CDR3 is TGTGCCAGCGGCAATCCGCCCGCCGAAACGCAGTATTTT.

V is TRBV27 and J is TRBJ1-2; TRBD1 agrees at 7 bases. Trimming removed 3 bases from V and 7 bases from J; junction bases left unmatched: 5. CDR1 is MNHEY, CDR2 SMNVEV, per germline (reference sequence). CDR3 length equals 13 residues. The CDR3 is CASSFQGDGGYTF. For the CDR3, the DNA is TGTGCCAGCAGTTTCCAGGGGGACGGTGGCTACACCTTC.

This sequence joins TRBV5-4 and TRBJ2-5; tentatively, D is TRBD1 (7 bases). CDR1 SGHNT and CDR2 YYREEE come from the germline V gene (reference sequence). V lost 0 bases and J 3 bases, leaving 21 bases between the germline ends. The CDR3 totals 18 residues. The CDR3 DNA follows: TGTGCCAGCAGCTTGGGGGGGGCGAGGGAAACAGGGGAAGAGACCCAGTACTTC. Translated: CASSLGGARETGEETQYF.

This chain's CDR3 is CASSSGQTTDTQYF. CDR3 coding DNA: TGTGCCAGCAGCTCAGGACAGACGACAGATACGCAGTATTTT. V gene TRBV5-4 combines with J gene TRBJ2-3; possibly TRBD1 for D (6 bases). The CDR3 length is 14 residues. V lost 3 bases, J lost 3 bases, and 11 bases lay in between. The germline gives CDR1 SGHNT, CDR2 YYREEE (reference sequence).

This chain's CDR3 is CASSSGTSGLQETQYF. The CDR3 nucleotides read TGTGCCAGCAGCTCGGGGACTAGCGGCCTCCAAGAGACCCAGTACTTC. V gene TRBV5-6 combines with J gene TRBJ2-5; 11 bases agree with TRBD2. The CDR3 extends over 16 amino acids. Germline V CDR1 and CDR2: SGHDT, YYEEEE. The ends lost 3 bases at V and 1 base at J; junction bases unmatched: 5.